One and the same sample provided the 27 T cell receptor beta chains below, sequenced in a study of control samples from healthy donors and cancer patients. TCRdb's copy holds only in-frame clones and misses some; the assay was immunoSEQ multiplex PCR. There are roughly 170,000 clones in the sample; 90% to 95% occur only once, and over 1.1% lies in the top ten. Sequencing was done on a sample of blood. Receptors were obtained from a man aged 18 to 30 in good health.

The V gene is TRBV24-1, the J gene TRBJ2-2; no clear D gene. The CDR3 contains 16 residues. V lost 3 bases and J lost 2, with 12 bases in between. From germline, CDR1 is KGHDR and CDR2 SFDVKD. The CDR3 protein is CATSDLGRTNTGELFF. The DNA of the CDR3 is TGTGCCACCAGTGATCTTGGACGAACTAACACCGGGGAGCTGTTTTTT.

The rearrangement joins TRBV5-1 to TRBJ2-2; 12 positions match TRBD2. After removal of 2 bases from V and 2 bases from J, the junction contained 7 bases not matched to a gene. The CDR3 extends over 18 amino acids. CDR1 and CDR2 from the germline V gene are SGHRS and YFSETQ. CDR3: CASSLPTSGGPNTGELFF. The CDR3 DNA sequence: TGCGCCAGCAGCTTACCGACTAGCGGGGGCCCCAACACCGGGGAGCTGTTTTTT.

In its sample, this clone was seen a few times. This chain joins TRBV28 and TRBJ1-3, with a tentative D call TRBD1 (6 bases). V dropped 6 bases and J dropped 0 bases, with 15 bases sitting between them. This CDR3 is built from 16 residues. Looked up from germline, CDR1 is MDHEN and CDR2 is SYDVKM. For the CDR3, the DNA is TGTGCCAGCAGCCTACAGGGTAGACTCTCTGGAAACACCATATATTTT. As protein: CASSLQGRLSGNTIYF.

This clone was found once. The chain uses TRBV24-1 and TRBJ2-7; D is undetermined. CDR3 size: 12 residues. V was clipped by 3 bases and J by 6 bases, with 8 bases between them. Germline V gene data show CDR1 as KGHDR and CDR2 as SFDVKD. CDR3 nucleotides: TGTGCCACCAGTGATCTGACATCCGAGCAGTACTTC. The encoded protein is CATSDLTSEQYF.

The chain links TRBV24-1 to TRBJ2-3; 9 nucleotides agree with TRBD1. Trimming removed 4 bases from V and 0 bases from J; junction bases left unmatched: 4. Per the germline V gene, CDR1 is KGHDR and CDR2 is SFDVKD. CDR3 length: 16 amino acids. The CDR3 here is CATSESGTGSTDTQYF. Here the CDR3 DNA reads TGTGCCACCAGTGAATCCGGGACAGGGAGCACAGATACGCAGTATTTT.

The chain recombines TRBV3-1 (or the pseudogene TRBV3-2) with TRBJ2-5, with D possibly matching TRBD1 (5 bases). The CDR3 contains 16 residues. The V and J ends lost 0 bases and 3 bases respectively, with 14 bases between them. Per the germline V gene, CDR1 is LGHDT and CDR2 is YNNKEL (reference sequence). CDR3 amino acids: CASSQDWGRAKETQYF. The CDR3 nucleotides read TGTGCCAGCAGCCAAGATTGGGGCAGGGCCAAAGAGACCCAGTACTTC.

This chain uses TRBV18 with TRBJ2-1, with no clear D. Trimming took 3 bases from V and 5 from J, leaving 17 bases between them. The germline V gene has CDR1 KGHSH and CDR2 LQKENI. The CDR3 runs 16 residues. In nucleotides, the CDR3 is TGTGCCAGCTCACCGTTCACGGGTCCAAGAAACAATGAGCAGTTCTTC. Translated: CASSPFTGPRNNEQFF.

Comment on this clone: Other nucleotide sequences from this sample produce the same CDR3. The chain joins TRBV9 to TRBJ1-1, with D perhaps TRBD1 (6 bases). V was cut by 0 bases and J by 4 bases, with 10 bases left in between. The CDR3 contains 14 residues. Germline assignment: CDR1 SGDLS and CDR2 YYNGEE. The CDR3 sequence: CASSVGGGSTEAFF. The DNA of the CDR3 is TGTGCCAGCAGCGTAGGAGGGGGGAGCACTGAAGCTTTCTTT.

The V and J genes are TRBV10-3 and TRBJ2-7; D could derive from TRBD1 or TRBD2 (5 bases each). V was cut by 4 bases and J by 7 bases, with 11 bases left in between. This CDR3 has 12 amino acids. From germline, CDR1 is ENHRY and CDR2 SYGVKD. The DNA for the CDR3 is TGTGCCATCAGTGCCTCAGGGAGAGAGCAGTACTTC. Protein product: CAISASGREQYF.

The chain links TRBV6-5 to TRBJ1-1; 10 bases line up with TRBD1. CDR3 length: 15 residues. Per the germline V gene, CDR1 is MNHEY and CDR2 is SVGAGI. Losses at the gene ends were 6 bases for V and 6 bases for J; bases not matched to a gene: 10. The DNA of the CDR3 is TGTGCCAGCAGGTCCCCGACAGGGGGCATTTCTGAAGCTTTCTTT. Translated: CASRSPTGGISEAFF.

The chain has TRBV9 and TRBJ2-5; 8 nucleotides match TRBD1. There are 15 residues in the CDR3. The V segment lost 4 bases and the J segment 4 bases; nucleotides outside the gene matches: 9. Germline V gene sequence: CDR1 SGDLS, CDR2 YYNGEE. The CDR3 DNA reads as TGTGCCAGCAGCCCCCGACAGGGGAGCTCAGAGACCCAGTACTTC. It codes for CASSPRQGSSETQYF.

Note on this clone: The junction and the germline gene differ at one end; a read error may be behind it. The chain is built from TRBV3-1 (or the pseudogene TRBV3-2) and TRBJ2-6, with D tentatively TRBD1 (6 bases). Germline CDR1 is LGHDT and CDR2 is YNNKEL (reference sequence). The CDR3 length is 17 residues. The CDR3 loop reads CASSQEYTGYGANVPTF. CDR3 DNA: TGTGCCAGCAGCCAAGAATATACAGGGTACGGGGCCAACGTCCCGACTTTC.

The chain is built from TRBV4-1 and TRBJ2-1, with TRBD1 matching 9 bases. This CDR3 comprises 16 residues. With 4 bases clipped from V and 0 bases from J, the junction kept 4 bases outside the gene matches. Germline V gives CDR1 MGHRA, CDR2 YSYEKL. The CDR3 DNA follows: TGCGCCAGCAGCCTTCGGGACAGGGCCTCCTACAATGAGCAGTTCTTC. Its translation is CASSLRDRASYNEQFF.

The CDR3 loop reads CASSYGGHQDTQYF. The CDR3 DNA follows: TGTGCCAGCAGCTACGGGGGGCATCAAGATACGCAGTATTTT. This chain joins TRBV7-3 and TRBJ2-3; weak D call: TRBD2 (7 bases). Trimming left V 4 bases short and J 5 bases short, with 13 bases between. CDR3 size: 14 residues. CDR1 is SGHTA, CDR2 FQGTGA, per germline. Based on the CDR3 plus reference TRBV7-3 and TRBJ2-3, the full variable domain is GAGVSQTPSNKVTEKGKYVELRCDPISGHTALYWYRQSLGQGPEFLIYFQGTGAADDSGLPNDRFFAVRPEGSVSTLKIQRTERGDSAVYLCASSYGGHQDTQYFGPGTRLTVL.

The chain recombines TRBV6-6 with TRBJ2-7; the D call may be TRBD1 or TRBD2 (5 bases each). CDR1 and CDR2 from the germline V gene are MNHNY and SVGAGI (reference sequence). The CDR3 consists of 14 residues. Trimming took off 5 bases at V and 7 bases at J, with 18 bases between the two ends. The DNA of the CDR3 is TGTGCCAGCAGTATCCCCGGGACGCAAAAAGAGCAGTACTTC. It encodes CASSIPGTQKEQYF.

The chain combines TRBV29-1 with TRBJ2-7; 8 bases match TRBD1. Germline V gives CDR1 SQVTM, CDR2 ANQGSEA. This CDR3 has 13 residues. V lost 7 bases to trimming and J lost 0 bases; unmatched junction nucleotides: 5. The CDR3 region has the DNA TGCAGCGCGGCCGGGACAGGCTCCTACGAGCAGTACTTC. Its translation: CSAAGTGSYEQYF.

The V gene is TRBV28, the J gene TRBJ1-2, with 12 bases lining up with TRBD1. CDR3 length: 16 residues. In germline, CDR1 is MDHEN, CDR2 SYDVKM. V shed 5 bases and J 2 bases; nucleotides not matched to a gene: 6. CDR3 sequence reads: CASSPTGTGGNYGYTF. The CDR3, as DNA: TGTGCCAGCAGTCCCACCGGGACAGGGGGCAACTATGGCTACACCTTC.

This rearrangement joins TRBV25-1 to TRBJ2-1; tentatively, D is TRBD2 (6 bases). V was shortened by 4 bases and J by 4 bases, with 14 bases between the two germline ends. Germline V CDR1 and CDR2: MGHDK, SYGVNS. The CDR3 loop spans 15 amino acids. CDR3 sequence (DNA): TGTGCCAGCAGTGTTGCCGGGACTGAGTACAATGAGCAGTTCTTC. This codes for CASSVAGTEYNEQFF.

The chain links TRBV6-1 to TRBJ1-4; D might be TRBD1 (5 bases). The CDR3 length is 14 residues. V was pared by 1 base and J by 7 bases, with 10 bases between. Germline assignment: CDR1 MNHNS and CDR2 SASEGT. This CDR3 is CASSEGWDGEKLFF. Written as DNA, the CDR3 is TGTGCCAGCAGTGAAGGGTGGGACGGTGAAAAACTGTTTTTT.

This sequence joins TRBV5-5 and TRBJ2-7; 7 nucleotides align to TRBD1. Germline V gives CDR1 SGHKS, CDR2 YYEKEE (reference sequence). The junction had 6 bases not matched to a gene; V was cut back by 4 bases and J by 2 bases. This CDR3 is 14 amino acids long. The CDR3 reads CASSRQTGPYEQYF. CDR3 DNA sequence: TGTGCCAGCAGCCGACAGACAGGGCCCTACGAGCAGTACTTC.

V gene TRBV11-1 combines with J gene TRBJ2-5; 7 bases are a match to TRBD1. The CDR3 is 16 amino acids. V shed 1 base, J shed 0 bases, and the junction held 5 bases outside the gene matches. The V gene's germline CDR1 is SGHAT and CDR2 FQDESV (reference sequence). The CDR3 coding sequence is TGTGCCAGCAGCTTAGGGGACAGCGTTTACCAAGAGACCCAGTACTTC. Amino acids: CASSLGDSVYQETQYF. Combining the CDR3 with reference TRBV11-1 and TRBJ2-5 gives the whole variable domain EAEVAQSPRYKITEKSQAVAFWCDPISGHATLYWYRQILGQGPELLVQFQDESVVDDSQLPKDRFSAERLKGVDSTLKIQPAELGDSAMYLCASSLGDSVYQETQYFGPGTRLLVL.

The chain links TRBV5-1 to TRBJ2-1; 10 bases align to TRBD2. The ends lost 4 bases at V and 4 bases at J; junction bases unmatched: 5. The CDR3 totals 15 residues. The germline V gene encodes CDR1 SGHRS and CDR2 YFSETQ. For the CDR3, the DNA is TGCGCCAGCAGCCCGGGGACTAGCGTTTACAATGAGCAGTTCTTC. Translating gives CASSPGTSVYNEQFF.

The CDR3, as DNA: TGCGCCAGCAGTCCCAAGGGGGGGGCGCTTTACGAGCAGTACTTC. Protein: CASSPKGGALYEQYF. This chain links TRBV5-1 with TRBJ2-7; a weak D match, TRBD2 (7 bases). Germline lookup yields CDR1 SGHRS and CDR2 YFSETQ. V lost 5 bases, J lost 4 bases, and 19 bases lay in between. The CDR3 has 15 amino acids.

This chain joins TRBV5-1 and TRBJ1-1; 9 bases align to TRBD1. Germline-derived CDR1 and CDR2 are SGHRS and YFSETQ. The CDR3 sequence is 16 residues long. V shed 4 bases, J shed 1 base, and the junction held 8 bases outside the gene matches. The CDR3, as DNA: TGCGCCAGCAGCCTAAGGACAGGGGCGTCGAACACTGAAGCTTTCTTT. Amino acids: CASSLRTGASNTEAFF.

The rearrangement uses TRBV5-5 and TRBJ1-4, with 7 positions matching TRBD1. V lost 1 base to trimming and J lost 6 bases; unmatched junction nucleotides: 3. Germline lookup yields CDR1 SGHKS and CDR2 YYEKEE (reference sequence). The CDR3 totals 14 residues. Here the CDR3 DNA reads TGTGCCAGCAGCTTGACTCAGGGGGATGAAAAACTGTTTTTT. Translated: CASSLTQGDEKLFF.

The genes are TRBV7-9 and TRBJ2-1, with 11 nucleotides matching TRBD2. Looked up from germline, CDR1 is SEHNR and CDR2 is FQNEAQ (reference sequence). The CDR3 runs to 18 residues. V shed 4 bases and J 5 bases; nucleotides not matched to a gene: 13. CDR3 DNA sequence: TGTGCCAGCAGCTCCTTGCCGGCCGGGACTAGCGGTAACAATGAGCAGTTCTTC. Protein sequence: CASSSLPAGTSGNNEQFF.

The rearrangement uses TRBV5-5 and TRBJ2-5; D is possibly TRBD1 (5 bases). Trimming pared 5 bases from V and 2 bases from J, leaving 13 bases between. The CDR3 consists of 14 residues. Germline assignment: CDR1 SGHKS and CDR2 YYEKEE (reference sequence). CDR3 residues: CASRQGFLQETQYF. The CDR3 coding sequence is TGTGCCAGCAGGCAGGGTTTTCTGCAAGAGACCCAGTACTTC.